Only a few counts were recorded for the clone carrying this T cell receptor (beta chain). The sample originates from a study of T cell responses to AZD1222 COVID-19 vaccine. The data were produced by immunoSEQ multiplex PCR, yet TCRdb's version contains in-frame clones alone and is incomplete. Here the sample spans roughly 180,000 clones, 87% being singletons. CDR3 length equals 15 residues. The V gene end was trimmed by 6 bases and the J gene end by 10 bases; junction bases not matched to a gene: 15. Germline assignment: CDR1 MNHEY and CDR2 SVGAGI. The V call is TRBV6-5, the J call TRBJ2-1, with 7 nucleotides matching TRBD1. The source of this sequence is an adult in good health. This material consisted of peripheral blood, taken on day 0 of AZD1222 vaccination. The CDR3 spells CASSRAGQVFPEQFF. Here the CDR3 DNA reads TGTGCCAGCAGCAGAGCAGGACAGGTGTTTCCCGAGCAGTTCTTC.